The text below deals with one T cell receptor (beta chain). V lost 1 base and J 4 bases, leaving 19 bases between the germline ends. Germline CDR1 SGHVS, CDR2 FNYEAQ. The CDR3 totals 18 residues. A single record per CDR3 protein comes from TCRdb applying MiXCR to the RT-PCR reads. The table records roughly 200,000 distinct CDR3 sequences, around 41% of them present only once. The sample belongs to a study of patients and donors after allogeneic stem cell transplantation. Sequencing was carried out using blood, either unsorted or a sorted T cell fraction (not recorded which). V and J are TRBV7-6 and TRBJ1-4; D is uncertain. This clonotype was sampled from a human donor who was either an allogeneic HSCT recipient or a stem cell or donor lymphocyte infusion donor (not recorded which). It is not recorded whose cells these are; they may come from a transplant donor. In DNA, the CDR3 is TGTGCCAGCAGCTTAGTTTTCGGTTCACTGGAAAATAATGAAAAACTGTTTTTT. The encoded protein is CASSLVFGSLENNEKLFF.